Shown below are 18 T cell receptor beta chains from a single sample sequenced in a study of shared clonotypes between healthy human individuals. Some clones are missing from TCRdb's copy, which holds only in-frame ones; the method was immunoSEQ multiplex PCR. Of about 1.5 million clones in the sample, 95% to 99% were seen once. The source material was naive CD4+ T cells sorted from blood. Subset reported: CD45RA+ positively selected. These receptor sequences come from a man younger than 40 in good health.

CDR3 sequence (DNA): TGTGCCAGCAGCCAGAACAGGGTCCCACAAGAGACCCAGTACTTC. It encodes CASSQNRVPQETQYF. The chain has TRBV7-9 and TRBJ2-5, with a possible D match to TRBD1 (6 bases). CDR1 is SEHNR, CDR2 FQNEAQ, per germline (reference sequence). The CDR3 has 15 residues. V shed 5 bases and J shed 2 bases, with 15 bases lying between them.

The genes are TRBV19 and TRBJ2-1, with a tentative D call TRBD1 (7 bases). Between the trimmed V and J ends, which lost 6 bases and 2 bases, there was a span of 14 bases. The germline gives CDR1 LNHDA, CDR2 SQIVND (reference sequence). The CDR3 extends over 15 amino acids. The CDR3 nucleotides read TGTGCCAGTAGAGAGGAGGGGGCACCCTACAATGAGCAGTTCTTC. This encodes CASREEGAPYNEQFF.

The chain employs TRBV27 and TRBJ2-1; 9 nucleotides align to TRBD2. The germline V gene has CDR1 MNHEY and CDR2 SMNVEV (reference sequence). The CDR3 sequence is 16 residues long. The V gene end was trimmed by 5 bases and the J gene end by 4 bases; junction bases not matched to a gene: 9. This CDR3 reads CASSNLLAGGYNEQFF. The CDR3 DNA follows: TGTGCCAGCAGTAATTTACTAGCGGGCGGGTACAATGAGCAGTTCTTC.

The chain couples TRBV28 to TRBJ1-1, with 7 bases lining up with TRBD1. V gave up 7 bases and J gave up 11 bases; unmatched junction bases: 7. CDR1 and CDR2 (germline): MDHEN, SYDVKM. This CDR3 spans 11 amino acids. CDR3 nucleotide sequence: TGTGCCAGCAAAGAGGGGGCGCGCGCTTTCTTT. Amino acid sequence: CASKEGARAFF.

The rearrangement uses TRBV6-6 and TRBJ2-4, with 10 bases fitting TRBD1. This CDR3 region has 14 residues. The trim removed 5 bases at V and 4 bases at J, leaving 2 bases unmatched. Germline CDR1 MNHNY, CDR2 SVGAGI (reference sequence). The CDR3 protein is CASSPGQGKNIQYF. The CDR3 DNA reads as TGTGCCAGCAGTCCGGGACAGGGGAAAAACATTCAGTACTTC.

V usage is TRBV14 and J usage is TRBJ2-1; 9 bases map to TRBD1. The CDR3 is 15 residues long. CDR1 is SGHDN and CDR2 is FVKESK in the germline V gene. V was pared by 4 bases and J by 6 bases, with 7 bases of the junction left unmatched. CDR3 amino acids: CASSPYRGLSNEQFF. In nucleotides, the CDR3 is TGTGCCAGCAGCCCATACAGGGGGCTGTCCAATGAGCAGTTCTTC.

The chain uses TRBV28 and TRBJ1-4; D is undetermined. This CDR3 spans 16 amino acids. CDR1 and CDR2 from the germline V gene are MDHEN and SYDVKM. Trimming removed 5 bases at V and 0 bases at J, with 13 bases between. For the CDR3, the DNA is TGTGCCAGCAGTCCACCTAGCCTTGCAACTAATGAAAAACTGTTTTTT. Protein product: CASSPPSLATNEKLFF. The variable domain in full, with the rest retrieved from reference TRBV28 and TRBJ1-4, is DVKVTQSSRYLVKRTGEKVFLECVQDMDHENMFWYRQDPGLGLRLIYFSYDVKMKEKGDIPEGYSVSREKKERFSLILESASTNQTSMYLCASSPPSLATNEKLFFGSGTQLSVL.

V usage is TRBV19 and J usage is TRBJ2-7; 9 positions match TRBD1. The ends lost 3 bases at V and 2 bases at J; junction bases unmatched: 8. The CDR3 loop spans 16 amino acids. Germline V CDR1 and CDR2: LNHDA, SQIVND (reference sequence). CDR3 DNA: TGTGCCAGTAGTATCCTATCGGGACAGGGAACCTACGAGCAGTACTTC. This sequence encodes CASSILSGQGTYEQYF. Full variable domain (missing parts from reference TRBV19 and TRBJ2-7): DGGITQSPKYLFRKEGQNVTLSCEQNLNHDAMYWYRQDPGQGLRLIYYSQIVNDFQKGDIAEGYSVSREKKESFPLTVTSAQKNPTAFYLCASSILSGQGTYEQYFGPGTRLTVT.

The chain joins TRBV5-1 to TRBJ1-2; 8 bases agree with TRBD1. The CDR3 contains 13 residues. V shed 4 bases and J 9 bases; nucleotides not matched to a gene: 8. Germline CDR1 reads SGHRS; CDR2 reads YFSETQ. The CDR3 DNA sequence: TGCGCCAGCAGCCCGGACAGGGAAGAAAGCTACACCTTC. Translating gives CASSPDREESYTF.

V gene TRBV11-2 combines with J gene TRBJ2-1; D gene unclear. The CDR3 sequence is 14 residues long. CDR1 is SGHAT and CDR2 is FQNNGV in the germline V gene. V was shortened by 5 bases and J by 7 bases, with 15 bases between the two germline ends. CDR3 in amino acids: CASSPRTSPNEQFF. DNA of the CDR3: TGTGCCAGCAGCCCACGGACCAGCCCAAATGAGCAGTTCTTC.

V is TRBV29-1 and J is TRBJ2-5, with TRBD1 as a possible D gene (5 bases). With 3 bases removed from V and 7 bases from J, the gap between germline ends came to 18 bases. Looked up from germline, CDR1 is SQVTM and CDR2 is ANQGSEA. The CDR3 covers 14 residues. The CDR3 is CSVDPRKGPATQYF. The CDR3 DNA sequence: TGCAGCGTTGACCCTCGGAAGGGGCCAGCGACCCAGTACTTC. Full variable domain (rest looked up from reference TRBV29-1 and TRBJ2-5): SAVISQKPSRDICQRGTSLTIQCQVDSQVTMMFWYRQQPGQSLTLIATANQGSEATYESGFVIDKFPISRPNLTFSTLTVSNMSPEDSSIYLCSVDPRKGPATQYFGPGTRLLVL.

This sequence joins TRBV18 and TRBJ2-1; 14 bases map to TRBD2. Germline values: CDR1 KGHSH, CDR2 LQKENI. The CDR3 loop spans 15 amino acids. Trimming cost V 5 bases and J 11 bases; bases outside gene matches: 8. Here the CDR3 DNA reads TGTGCCAGCTCATCGGGACTAGCGGGAGACATAAAGCAGTTCTTC. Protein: CASSSGLAGDIKQFF.

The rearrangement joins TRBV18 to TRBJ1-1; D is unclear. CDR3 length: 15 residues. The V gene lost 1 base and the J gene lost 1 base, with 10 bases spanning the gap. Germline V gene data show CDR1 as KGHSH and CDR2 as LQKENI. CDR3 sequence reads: CASSPHNTPNTEAFF. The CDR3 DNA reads TGTGCCAGCTCACCACACAACACACCGAACACTGAAGCTTTCTTT.

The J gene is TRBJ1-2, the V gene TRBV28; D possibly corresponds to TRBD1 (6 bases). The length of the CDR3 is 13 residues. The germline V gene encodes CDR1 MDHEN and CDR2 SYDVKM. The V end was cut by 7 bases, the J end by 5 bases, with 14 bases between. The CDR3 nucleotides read TGTGCCAGCACCCCCGGGACACATTATGGCTACACCTTC. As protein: CASTPGTHYGYTF.

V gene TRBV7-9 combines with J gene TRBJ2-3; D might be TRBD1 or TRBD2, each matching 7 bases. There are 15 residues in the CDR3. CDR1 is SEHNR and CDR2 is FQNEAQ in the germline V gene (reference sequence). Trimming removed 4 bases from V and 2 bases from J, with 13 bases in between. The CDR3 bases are TGTGCCAGCAGCTCCAGGGGGGGGCCCACAGATACGCAGTATTTT. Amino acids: CASSSRGGPTDTQYF.

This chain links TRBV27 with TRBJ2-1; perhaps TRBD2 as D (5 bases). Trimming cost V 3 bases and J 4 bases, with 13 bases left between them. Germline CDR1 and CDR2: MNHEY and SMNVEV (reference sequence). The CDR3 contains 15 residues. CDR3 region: CASSFSPTGYNEQFF. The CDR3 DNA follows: TGTGCCAGCAGTTTTTCTCCTACGGGATACAATGAGCAGTTCTTC.

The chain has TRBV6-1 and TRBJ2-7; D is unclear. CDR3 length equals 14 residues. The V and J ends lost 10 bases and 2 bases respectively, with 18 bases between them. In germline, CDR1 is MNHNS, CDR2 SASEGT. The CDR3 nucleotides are TGTGCCACCTGCCCTTATCCGACTGCCTACGAGCAGTACTTC. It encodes CATCPYPTAYEQYF.

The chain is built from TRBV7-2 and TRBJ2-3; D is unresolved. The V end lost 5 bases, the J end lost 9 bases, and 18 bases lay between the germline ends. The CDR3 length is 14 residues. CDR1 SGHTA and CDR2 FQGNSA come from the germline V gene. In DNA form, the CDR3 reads TGTGCCAGCAGCCACGCGCATCGTGGGATGACGCAGTATTTT. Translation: CASSHAHRGMTQYF.